A selection of T cell receptor beta chains follows, all from one sample in a study of PD-L1 blockade in urothelial cancer. Clones were sequenced by immunoSEQ multiplex PCR, and TCRdb holds only the in-frame ones, with some missing. The sample records around 100,000 clones, approximately 85% being singletons. Sequenced material: PBMCs, taken around atezolizumab (anti-PD-L1) treatment. The receptors derive from a man aged 50 or older with urothelial cancer. The CDR3 runs from the conserved cysteine through the conserved F or W. The D gene is left open where the match is weak. Some rows have no size entry. The others give once, few or many, or a class for an expanded clone.

size	D	J	V	CDR3	DNA
NA	TRBD2	TRBJ2-3	TRBV14	CASSQGLAGVVDTQYF	TGTGCCAGCAGCCAAGGACTAGCGGGAGTAGTAGATACACAGTATTTT
NA	NA	TRBJ2-7	TRBV2	CAIRRGSGYEQYF	TGTGCCATCCGGAGAGGGTCCGGCTACGAGCAGTACTTC
NA	NA	TRBJ2-7	TRBV30	CAWSRGGTPREQYF	TGTGCCTGGAGTAGGGGGGGGACCCCTCGAGAGCAGTACTTC
NA	NA	TRBJ1-2	TRBV23-1	CASREGADYGYTF	TGCGCCAGCCGAGAAGGGGCGGACTATGGCTACACCTTC
NA	NA	TRBJ2-7	TRBV4-1	CASSPAAAGFTYEQYF	TGCGCCAGCAGCCCCGCCGCGGCGGGATTCACCTACGAGCAGTACTTC
few	TRBD1	TRBJ1-2	TRBV6-5	CASLPGQGNYGYTF	TGTGCCAGCCTCCCGGGACAGGGCAATTATGGCTACACCTTC
NA	NA	TRBJ1-1	TRBV7-2	CASDRDTEAFF	TGTGCCAGCGACCGGGACACTGAAGCTTTCTTT
NA	NA	TRBJ2-7	TRBV27	CASSHLRAGSYEQYF	TGTGCCAGCAGCCACCTAAGGGCAGGGTCCTACGAGCAGTACTTC
NA	NA	TRBJ2-3	TRBV27	CASSQDRSTDTQYF	TGTGCCAGCAGTCAAGACAGGAGCACAGATACGCAGTATTTT
NA	TRBD2	TRBJ2-7	TRBV28	CASSFSASGSYEQYF	TGTGCCAGCAGTTTCTCGGCTAGCGGCTCCTACGAGCAGTACTTC
NA	TRBD1	TRBJ2-7	TRBV6-5	CASSLRTGGGYEQYF	TGTGCCAGCAGTCTGCGGACAGGGGGTGGCTACGAGCAGTACTTC
NA	TRBD2	TRBJ2-5	TRBV6-6	CASSYLTSGRETQYF	TGTGCCAGCAGTTACCTGACTAGCGGGAGGGAGACCCAGTACTTC
NA	NA	TRBJ2-3	TRBV28	CASSLLSQGSTDTQYF	TGTGCCAGCAGTTTACTTTCTCAGGGAAGCACAGATACGCAGTATTTT
NA	TRBD1	TRBJ1-1	TRBV6-5	CASSIQGRPEAFF	TGTGCCAGCAGTATACAGGGGCGGCCTGAAGCTTTCTTT
NA	TRBD1	TRBJ2-2	TRBV7-9	CASRPGQGGTGELFF	TGTGCCAGCAGACCTGGACAGGGGGGGACCGGGGAGCTGTTTTTT
NA	TRBD1	TRBJ2-2	TRBV27	CASSFDRVGPGELFF	TGTGCCAGCAGCTTCGACAGGGTTGGTCCCGGGGAGCTGTTTTTT